The T cell receptor (beta chain) under discussion was sequenced for a study of T-cell reconstitution after alpha-beta-depleted transplantation in children. Study-level findings and limits: When one year had passed after transplant, most T-cell counts and diversity came from newly produced T cells. Several hundred graft clones that had expanded were reportedly the source of alpha-beta T cells about two months after transplant. Certain patients had high TCRbeta diversity at day 60, and it came from recipient T cells and thymic progenitors that survived.

Germline V gives CDR1 LNHNV, CDR2 YYDKDF (reference sequence). Trimming removed 3 bases from V and 2 bases from J; junction bases left unmatched: 4. This CDR3 spans 16 amino acids. Unique molecular identifiers were built into the TCRbeta library. TCRdb re-called the PCR reads with MiXCR, one entry per CDR3 protein. The data show hundreds of thousands of distinct CDR3 sequences, approximately 15% seen once. Worth noting for this clonotype: Its antigen is as yet unknown.

The TCR sequence derives from a male patient younger than 18 who had a stem cell transplant for acute lymphoblastic leukemia, so the T cells may come from the graft donor. This chain joins TRBV15 and TRBJ2-1; 10 bases are a match to TRBD2. Sequenced here: PBMCs, mostly from graft donor cells, sampled 360 days after TCRalphabeta/CD19-depleted stem cell transplant. CDR3 DNA: TGTGCCACCAGCAGGGGACTAGCGAATACCTACAATGAGCAGTTCTTC. It is translated as CATSRGLANTYNEQFF.